This T cell receptor beta chain was sequenced for a study of human T cells and chemical hapten exposure. TCRdb re-derived calls from the RACE reads in MiXCR, one entry per CDR3 protein. The data contain under 300,000 distinct CDR3 sequences, 7.7% of them singletons. The time point was: pre-sensitization, week 0. Treatment specified: therapeutic diphenylcyclopropenone sensitization with weekly scalp DPC. This clonotype has a count of ten or more. This receptor was obtained from a man between 18 and 29 years old with alopecia areata. Some clones in this sample may be carry-over from other donors' samples. The starting material was whole blood, obtained in connection with sensitization to the hapten diphenylcyclopropenone (DPC).

CDR3 amino acids: CASTVDGSYEQYF. In DNA, the CDR3 is TGTGCCAGCACCGTGGACGGTAGCTACGAGCAGTACTTC. This chain uses TRBV28 with TRBJ2-7; D remains unclear. The V end was cut by 7 bases, the J end by 3 bases, with 13 bases between. Germline V gene data show CDR1 as MDHEN and CDR2 as SYDVKM. This CDR3 spans 13 amino acids.